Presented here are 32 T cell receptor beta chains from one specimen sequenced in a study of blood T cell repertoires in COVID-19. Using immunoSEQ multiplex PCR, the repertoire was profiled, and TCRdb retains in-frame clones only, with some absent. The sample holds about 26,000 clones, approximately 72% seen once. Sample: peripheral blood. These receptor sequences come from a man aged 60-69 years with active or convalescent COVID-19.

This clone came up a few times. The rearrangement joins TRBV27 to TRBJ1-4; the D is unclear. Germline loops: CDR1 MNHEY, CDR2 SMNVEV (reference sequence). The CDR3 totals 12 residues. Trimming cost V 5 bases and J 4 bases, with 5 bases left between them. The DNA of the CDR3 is TGTGCCAGCAGTACGGGTAATGAAAAACTGTTTTTT. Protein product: CASSTGNEKLFF.

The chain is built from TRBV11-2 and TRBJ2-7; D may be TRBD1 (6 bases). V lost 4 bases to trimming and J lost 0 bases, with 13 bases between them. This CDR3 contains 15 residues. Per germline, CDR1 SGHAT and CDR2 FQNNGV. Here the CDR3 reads CASSSRGLSSYEQYF. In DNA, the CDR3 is TGTGCCAGCAGCTCCAGGGGTTTGAGCTCCTACGAGCAGTACTTC.

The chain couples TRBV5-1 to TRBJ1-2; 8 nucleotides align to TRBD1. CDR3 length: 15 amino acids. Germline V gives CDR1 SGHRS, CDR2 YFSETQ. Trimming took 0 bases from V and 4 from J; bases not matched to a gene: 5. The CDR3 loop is CASSLEQGASYGYTF. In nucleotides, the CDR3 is TGCGCCAGCAGCTTGGAGCAGGGGGCGAGCTATGGCTACACCTTC.

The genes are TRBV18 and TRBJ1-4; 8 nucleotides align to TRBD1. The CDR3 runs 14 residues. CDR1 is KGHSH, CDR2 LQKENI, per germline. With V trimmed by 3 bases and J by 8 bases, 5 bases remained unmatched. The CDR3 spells CASSPDRVGEKLFF. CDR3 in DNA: TGTGCCAGCTCACCGGACAGGGTGGGGGAAAAACTGTTTTTT.

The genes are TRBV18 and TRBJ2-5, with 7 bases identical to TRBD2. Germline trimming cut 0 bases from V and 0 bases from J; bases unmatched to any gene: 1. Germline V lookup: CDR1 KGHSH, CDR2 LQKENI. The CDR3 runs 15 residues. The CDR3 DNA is TGTGCCAGCTCACCACCAGCGGGGTACCAAGAGACCCAGTACTTC. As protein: CASSPPAGYQETQYF. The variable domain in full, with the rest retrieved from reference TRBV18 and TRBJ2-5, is NAGVMQNPRHLVRRRGQEARLRCSPMKGHSHVYWYRQLPEEGLKFMVYLQKENIIDESGMPKERFSAEFPKEGPSILRIQQVVRGDSAAYFCASSPPAGYQETQYFGPGTRLLVL.

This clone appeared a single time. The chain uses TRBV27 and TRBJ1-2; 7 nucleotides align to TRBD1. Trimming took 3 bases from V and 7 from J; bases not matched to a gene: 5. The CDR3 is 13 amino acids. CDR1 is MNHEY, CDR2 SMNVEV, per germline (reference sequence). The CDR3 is CASSFRDRSGYTF. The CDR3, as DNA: TGTGCCAGCAGTTTCCGGGACAGAAGTGGCTACACCTTC.

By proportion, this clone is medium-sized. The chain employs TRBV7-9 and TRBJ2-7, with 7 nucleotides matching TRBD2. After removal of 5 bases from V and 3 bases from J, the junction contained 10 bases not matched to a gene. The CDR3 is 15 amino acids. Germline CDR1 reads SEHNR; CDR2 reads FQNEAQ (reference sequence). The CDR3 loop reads CASSPKLAPDYEQYF. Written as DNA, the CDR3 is TGTGCCAGCAGCCCAAAACTAGCGCCAGACTACGAGCAGTACTTC.

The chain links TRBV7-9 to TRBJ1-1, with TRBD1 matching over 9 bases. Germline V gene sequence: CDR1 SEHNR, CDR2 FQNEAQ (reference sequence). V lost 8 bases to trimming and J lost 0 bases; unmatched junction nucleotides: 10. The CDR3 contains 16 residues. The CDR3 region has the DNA TGTGCCAGCTGCGTCCGGACAGGGGCCATGAACACTGAAGCTTTCTTT. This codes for CASCVRTGAMNTEAFF.

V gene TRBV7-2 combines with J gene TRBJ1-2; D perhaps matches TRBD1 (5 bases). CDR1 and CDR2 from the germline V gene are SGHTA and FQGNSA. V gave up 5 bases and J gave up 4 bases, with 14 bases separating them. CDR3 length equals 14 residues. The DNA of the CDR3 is TGTGCCAGCAGCCTAAATGGGGGAGGCTATGGCTACACCTTC. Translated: CASSLNGGGYGYTF.

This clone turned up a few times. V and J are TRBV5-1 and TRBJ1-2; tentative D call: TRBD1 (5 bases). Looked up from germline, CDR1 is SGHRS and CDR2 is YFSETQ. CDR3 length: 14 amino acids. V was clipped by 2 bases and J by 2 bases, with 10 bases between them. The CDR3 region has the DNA TGCGCCAGCAGCTTTGACAGTGGAAACTATGGCTACACCTTC. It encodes CASSFDSGNYGYTF.

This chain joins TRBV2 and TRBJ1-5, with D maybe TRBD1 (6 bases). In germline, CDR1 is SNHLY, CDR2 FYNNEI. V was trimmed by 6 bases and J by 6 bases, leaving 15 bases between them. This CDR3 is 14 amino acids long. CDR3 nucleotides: TGTGCCAGCAGCGGGGTAAGGGGGGGTCAGCCCCAGCATTTT. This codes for CASSGVRGGQPQHF. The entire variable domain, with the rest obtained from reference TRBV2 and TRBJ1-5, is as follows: EPEVTQTPSHQVTQMGQEVILRCVPISNHLYFYWYRQILGQKVEFLVSFYNNEISEKSEIFDDQFSVERPDGSNFTLKIRSTKLEDSAMYFCASSGVRGGQPQHFGDGTRLSIL.

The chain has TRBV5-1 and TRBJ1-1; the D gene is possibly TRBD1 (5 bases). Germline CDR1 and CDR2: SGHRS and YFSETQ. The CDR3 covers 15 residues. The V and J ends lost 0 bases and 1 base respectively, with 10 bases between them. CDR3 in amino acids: CASSLEPGKNTEAFF. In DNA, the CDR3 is TGCGCCAGCAGCTTGGAGCCAGGGAAGAACACTGAAGCTTTCTTT.

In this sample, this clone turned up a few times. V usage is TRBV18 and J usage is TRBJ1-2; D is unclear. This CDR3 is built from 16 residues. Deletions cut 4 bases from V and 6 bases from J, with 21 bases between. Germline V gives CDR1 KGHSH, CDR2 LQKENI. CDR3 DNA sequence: TGTGCCAGCTCACAGCCAGGAATATACTCCACTCATGGCTACACCTTC. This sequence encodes CASSQPGIYSTHGYTF.

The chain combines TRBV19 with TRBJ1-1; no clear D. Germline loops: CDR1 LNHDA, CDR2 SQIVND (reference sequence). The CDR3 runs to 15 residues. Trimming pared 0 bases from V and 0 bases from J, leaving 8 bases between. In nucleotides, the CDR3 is TGTGCCAGTAGTATAGAAGGGAGAATGAACACTGAAGCTTTCTTT. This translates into CASSIEGRMNTEAFF.

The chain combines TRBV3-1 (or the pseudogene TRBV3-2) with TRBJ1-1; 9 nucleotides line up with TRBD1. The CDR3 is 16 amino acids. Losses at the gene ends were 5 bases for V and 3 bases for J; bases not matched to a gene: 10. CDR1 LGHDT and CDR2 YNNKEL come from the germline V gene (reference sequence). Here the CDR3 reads CASSSQGAVRDTEAFF. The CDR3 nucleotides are TGTGCCAGCAGCTCACAGGGGGCGGTTAGGGACACTGAAGCTTTCTTT.

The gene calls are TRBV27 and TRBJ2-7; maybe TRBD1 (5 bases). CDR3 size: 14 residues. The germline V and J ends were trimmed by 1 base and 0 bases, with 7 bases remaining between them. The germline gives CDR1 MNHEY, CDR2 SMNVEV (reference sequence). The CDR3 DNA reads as TGTGCCAGCAGTTTATTTACAGGCTCCTACGAGCAGTACTTC. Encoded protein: CASSLFTGSYEQYF.

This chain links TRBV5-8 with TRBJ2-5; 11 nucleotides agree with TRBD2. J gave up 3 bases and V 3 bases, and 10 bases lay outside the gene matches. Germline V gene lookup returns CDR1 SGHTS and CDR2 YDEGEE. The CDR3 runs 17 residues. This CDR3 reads CASSSGGTSGQKETQYF. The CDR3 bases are TGTGCCAGCAGCTCCGGGGGGACTAGCGGACAGAAAGAGACCCAGTACTTC.

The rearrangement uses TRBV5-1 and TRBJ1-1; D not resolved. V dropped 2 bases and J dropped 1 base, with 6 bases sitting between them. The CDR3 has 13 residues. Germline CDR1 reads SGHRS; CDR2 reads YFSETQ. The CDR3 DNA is TGCGCCAGCAGCTTACAGCAGAACACTGAAGCTTTCTTT. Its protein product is CASSLQQNTEAFF.

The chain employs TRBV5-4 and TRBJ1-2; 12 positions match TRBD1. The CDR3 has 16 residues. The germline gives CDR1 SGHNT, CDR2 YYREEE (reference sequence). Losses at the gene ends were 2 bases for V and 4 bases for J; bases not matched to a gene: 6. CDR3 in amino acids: CASSFRDRGRGYGYTF. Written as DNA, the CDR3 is TGTGCCAGCAGCTTCCGGGACAGGGGGCGCGGCTATGGCTACACCTTC.

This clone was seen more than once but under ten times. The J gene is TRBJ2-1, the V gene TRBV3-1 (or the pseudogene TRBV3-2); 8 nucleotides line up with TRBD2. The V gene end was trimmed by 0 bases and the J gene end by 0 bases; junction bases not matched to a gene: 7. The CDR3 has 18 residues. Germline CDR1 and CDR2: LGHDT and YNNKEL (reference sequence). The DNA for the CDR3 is TGTGCCAGCAGCCAAGAGAGCCGGGAGGGGGGCTCCTACAATGAGCAGTTCTTC. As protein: CASSQESREGGSYNEQFF.

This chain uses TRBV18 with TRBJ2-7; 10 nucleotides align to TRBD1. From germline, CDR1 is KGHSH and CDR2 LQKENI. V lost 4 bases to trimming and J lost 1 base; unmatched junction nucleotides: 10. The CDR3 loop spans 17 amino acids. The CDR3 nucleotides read TGTGCCAGCTCACGCAGTTGGGGGACAGGGGCTTCCTACGAGCAGTACTTC. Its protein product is CASSRSWGTGASYEQYF.

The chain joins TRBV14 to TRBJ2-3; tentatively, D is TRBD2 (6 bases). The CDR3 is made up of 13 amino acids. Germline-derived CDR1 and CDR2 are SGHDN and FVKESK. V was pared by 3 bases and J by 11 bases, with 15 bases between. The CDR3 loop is CASSHIRGMGQYF. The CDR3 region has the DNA TGTGCCAGCAGCCACATCCGGGGGATGGGGCAGTATTTT.

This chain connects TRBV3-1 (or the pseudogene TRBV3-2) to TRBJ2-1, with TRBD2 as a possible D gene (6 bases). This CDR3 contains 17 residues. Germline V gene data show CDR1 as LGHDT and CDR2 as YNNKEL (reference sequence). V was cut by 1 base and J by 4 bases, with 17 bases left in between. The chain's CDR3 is CASSQGGWVGGYNEQFF. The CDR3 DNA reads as TGTGCCAGCAGCCAAGGTGGTTGGGTGGGAGGTTACAATGAGCAGTTCTTC.

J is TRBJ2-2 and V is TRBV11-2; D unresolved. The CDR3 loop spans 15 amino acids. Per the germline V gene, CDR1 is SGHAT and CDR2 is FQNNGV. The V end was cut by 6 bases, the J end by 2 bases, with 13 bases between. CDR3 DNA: TGTGCCAGCAGGCCGGGTCAGTCAAACACCGGGGAGCTGTTTTTT. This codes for CASRPGQSNTGELFF.

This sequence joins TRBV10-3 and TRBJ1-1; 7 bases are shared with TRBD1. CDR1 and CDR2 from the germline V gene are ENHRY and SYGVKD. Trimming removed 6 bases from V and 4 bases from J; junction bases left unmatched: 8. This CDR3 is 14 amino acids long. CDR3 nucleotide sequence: TGTGCCATCAGACGACAGGGCTCGGGCACTGAAGCTTTCTTT. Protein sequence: CAIRRQGSGTEAFF.

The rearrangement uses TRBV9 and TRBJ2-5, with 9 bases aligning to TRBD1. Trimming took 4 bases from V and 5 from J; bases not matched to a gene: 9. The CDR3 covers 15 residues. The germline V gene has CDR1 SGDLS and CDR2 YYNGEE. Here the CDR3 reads CASSPGTGSRETQYF. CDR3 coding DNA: TGTGCCAGCAGCCCCGGGACAGGGAGTCGTGAGACCCAGTACTTC.

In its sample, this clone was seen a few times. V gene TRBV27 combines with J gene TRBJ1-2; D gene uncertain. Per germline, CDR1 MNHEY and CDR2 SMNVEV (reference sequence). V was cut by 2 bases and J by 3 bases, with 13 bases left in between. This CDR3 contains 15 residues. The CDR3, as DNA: TGTGCCAGCAGTTTAACCCGGGAGGCCTACTATGGCTACACCTTC. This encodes CASSLTREAYYGYTF.

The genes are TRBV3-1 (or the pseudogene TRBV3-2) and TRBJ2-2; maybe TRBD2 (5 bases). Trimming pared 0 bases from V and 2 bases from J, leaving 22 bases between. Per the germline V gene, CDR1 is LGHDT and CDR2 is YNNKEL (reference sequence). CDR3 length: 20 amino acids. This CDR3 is CASSQEIPFRIGVNTGELFF. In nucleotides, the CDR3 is TGTGCCAGCAGCCAAGAAATCCCCTTCCGTATCGGGGTTAACACCGGGGAGCTGTTTTTT.

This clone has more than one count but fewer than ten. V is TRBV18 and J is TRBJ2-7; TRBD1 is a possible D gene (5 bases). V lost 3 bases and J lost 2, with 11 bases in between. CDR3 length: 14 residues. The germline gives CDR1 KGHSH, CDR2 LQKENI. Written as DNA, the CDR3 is TGTGCCAGCTCACCTCCAGGGAAGCCCTACGAGCAGTACTTC. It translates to CASSPPGKPYEQYF.

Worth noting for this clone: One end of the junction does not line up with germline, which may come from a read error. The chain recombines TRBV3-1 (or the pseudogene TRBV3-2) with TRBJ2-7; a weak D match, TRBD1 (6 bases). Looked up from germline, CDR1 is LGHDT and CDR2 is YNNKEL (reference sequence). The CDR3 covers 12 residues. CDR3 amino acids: CASSQAKGNREF. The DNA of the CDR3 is TGTGCCAGCAGCCAAGCTAAAGGGAACAGGGAGTTC.

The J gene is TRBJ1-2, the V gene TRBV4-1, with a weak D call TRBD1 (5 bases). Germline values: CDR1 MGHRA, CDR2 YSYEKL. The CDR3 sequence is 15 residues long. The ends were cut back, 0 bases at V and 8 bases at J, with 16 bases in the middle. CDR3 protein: CASSQENGGDLGYTF. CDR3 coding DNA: TGCGCCAGCAGCCAAGAGAACGGGGGAGATTTAGGCTACACCTTC.

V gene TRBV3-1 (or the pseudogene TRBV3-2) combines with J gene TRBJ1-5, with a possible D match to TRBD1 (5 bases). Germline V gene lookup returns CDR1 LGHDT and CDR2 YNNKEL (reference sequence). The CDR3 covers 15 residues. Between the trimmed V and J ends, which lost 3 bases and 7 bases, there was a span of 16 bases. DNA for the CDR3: TGTGCCAGCAGCCAGGACACCGTGAAAGGGCAGCCCCAGCATTTT. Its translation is CASSQDTVKGQPQHF.